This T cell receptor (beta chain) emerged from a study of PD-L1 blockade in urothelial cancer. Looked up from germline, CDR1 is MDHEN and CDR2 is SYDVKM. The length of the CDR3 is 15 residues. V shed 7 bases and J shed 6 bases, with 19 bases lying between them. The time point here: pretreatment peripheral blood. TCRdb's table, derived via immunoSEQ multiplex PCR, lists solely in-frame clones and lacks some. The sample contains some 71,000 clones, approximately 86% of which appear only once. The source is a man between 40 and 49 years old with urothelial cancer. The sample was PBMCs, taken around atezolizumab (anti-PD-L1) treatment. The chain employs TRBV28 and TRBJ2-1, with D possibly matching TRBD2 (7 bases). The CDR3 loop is CASTPWEGESNEQFF. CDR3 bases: TGTGCCAGCACCCCATGGGAGGGGGAATCCAATGAGCAGTTCTTC.